This T cell receptor beta chain was identified in a study of Ad26.COV2.S vaccination and SARS-CoV-2 variants. Study summary: Enrolled in COV1001, the donor was in the Ad26.COV2.S trial arm, which received the vaccine.

TCRdb's copy holds only in-frame clones and misses some; the assay was immunoSEQ multiplex PCR. The data contain 350,000 to 400,000 clones, 70% to 90% of them singletons. Treatment defined: around 19 received Ad26.COV2.S at low or high dose, single or two shots; 5 received placebo; per-sample allocation not given. The samples date from day 63 after the first vaccine or placebo injection. The shot given was an Ad26 vector that makes Wuhan-strain SARS-CoV-2 spike. The V gene's germline CDR1 is MGHRA and CDR2 YSYEKL. J gave up 3 bases and V 3 bases, and 7 bases lay outside the gene matches. The CDR3 length is 16 residues.

The specimen comprised peripheral blood, sampled in a trial of Ad26.COV2.S vaccine versus placebo. This receptor was obtained from a person between 18 and 65 years old who received the Ad26.COV2.S COVID-19 vaccine or a placebo. The V and J genes are TRBV4-1 and TRBJ2-5; 10 positions agree with TRBD2. The CDR3 sequence is CASSQISGGAEETQYF. For the CDR3, the DNA is TGCGCCAGCAGCCAGATAAGCGGGGGGGCTGAAGAGACCCAGTACTTC.